Below are 25 T cell receptor beta chains sequenced from a single sample in a study of CD8+ T cells in alopecia areata. The study sorted pooled cutaneous lymph node cells by CD4, CD8alpha, NKG2D, NKG2ACE and other markers. cDNA serving as the sequencing template came from extracted, reverse transcribed RNA. The method was immunoSEQ multiplex PCR; TCRdb's version includes in-frame clones alone and lacks a portion of them. This sample shows 270,000 or so clones and no singletons; 1.2% rests with the ten largest. Input material: CD4+ T cells sorted from a lymph node. The receptor set was obtained from a C3H/HeJ mouse with alopecia areata. Mouse strain MHC haplotype: H2-k.

As concerns this clone: Gene names refer to mouse genes. Read coverage stops 4 residues before the CDR3 terminus; the germline J gene supplies the remainder. The gene calls are TRBV1 and TRBJ2-7; perhaps TRBD1 as D (5 bases). Germline values: CDR1 NSQYPW, CDR2 LRSPGD (reference sequence). This CDR3 contains 12 residues. Partial CDR3 DNA: TGCACCTGCAGGCTCAGGGATGAT. It encodes CTCRLRDD. The entire CDR3 reads CTCRLRDDEQYF.

As regards this clone: Genes and germline are mouse. Read data end 4 residues before the CDR3 end; the end is taken from the germline J gene. This sequence joins TRBV13-2 and TRBJ2-1; D may be TRBD1 (6 bases). Germline V lookup: CDR1 NNHNN, CDR2 SYGAGS (reference sequence). The CDR3 contains 13 residues. The sequenced CDR3 bases are TGTGCCAGCGGTGAACAGGGTTACACT. This translates into CASGEQGYT. In full, the CDR3 reads CASGEQGYTEQFF.

This clone was counted only a few times. Genes and germline come from the mouse. The sequenced part of the CDR3 DNA is TGTGCCAGCAGAGGGACTGGGGGGGCTGAC. As protein: CASRGTGGAD. The CDR3 in full is CASRGTGGADTQYF. This chain uses TRBV19 with TRBJ2-5, with 14 bases that match TRBD2. The read terminates 4 residues before the CDR3 end, so the remaining end is supplied by the germline J gene. CDR3 length: 14 residues. CDR1 FNHDT and CDR2 SITEND come from the germline V gene (reference sequence).

This clone was seen more than once but under ten times. Gene names and germline refer to mouse. The read ends 4 residues before the CDR3 terminus; that terminus is restored from the germline J gene. The chain has TRBV19 and TRBJ2-7; the D is unclear. The germline V gene has CDR1 FNHDT and CDR2 SITEND (reference sequence). V lost 1 base and J 0 bases, leaving 14 bases between the germline ends. The CDR3 length is 16 residues. The chain's CDR3 is CASSIPPPKGSYEQYF. The DNA read from the CDR3 is TGTGCCAGCAGTATACCCCCGCCCAAAGGCTCCTAT.

This clone was seen at least ten times. Each gene name is a mouse one. CDR3 DNA, as far as it was read: TGTGCCAGCTCAATCCCGGGACAGGGCGCAAACTCC. Encoded protein: CASSIPGQGANS. The entire CDR3 protein reads CASSIPGQGANSDYTF. The chain is built from TRBV12-1 and TRBJ1-2, with 9 nucleotides matching TRBD1. The CDR3 is cut off 4 residues early in the read; its end comes from the germline J gene. The germline V gene encodes CDR1 SGHSN and CDR2 HYEKVE. This CDR3 comprises 16 residues. The V and J ends lost 4 bases and 0 bases, in that order; junction bases with no gene match: 8.

This clone was observed at least ten times. Gene names refer to mouse genes. The read comes to an end 4 residues before the CDR3 does, leaving the germline J gene to fill in the end. Other nucleotide sequences in the sample specify the same CDR3. This chain connects TRBV31 to TRBJ1-2; perhaps TRBD1 as D (5 bases). This CDR3 comprises 13 residues. The germline V gene encodes CDR1 GKSSPN and CDR2 SITVG. Trimming stripped 0 bases from V and 2 bases from J, with 7 bases between. The CDR3 sequence: CAWSLEGNSDYTF. CDR3 DNA (partial): TGTGCCTGGAGTCTAGAGGGGAACTCC.

As to this clone: Gene names and germline refer to mouse. The CDR3 end is not reached by the read, which stops 4 residues before it; the germline J gene fills it in. The chain is built from TRBV1 and TRBJ2-3; 7 bases fit TRBD2. V shed 4 bases and J 1 base; nucleotides not matched to a gene: 2. The CDR3 spans 14 residues. In germline, CDR1 is NSQYPW, CDR2 LRSPGD (reference sequence). The CDR3 reads CTCSGGTGAETLYF. CDR3 DNA, as far as it was read: TGCACCTGCAGTGGAGGGACTGGTGCAGAA.

About this clone: Gene names and germline refer to mouse. The read ends 4 residues early relative to the CDR3; the germline J gene fills the gap. Other nucleotide sequences from this sample produce the same CDR3. The rearrangement uses TRBV13-2 and TRBJ2-7, with D perhaps matching TRBD1 (6 bases). The CDR3 runs to 13 residues. Germline CDR1 NNHNN, CDR2 SYGAGS (reference sequence). The CDR3 protein is CASGDAQGYEQYF. The sequenced part of the CDR3 DNA is TGTGCCAGCGGTGATGCTCAGGGGTAT.

In regard to this clone: The germline and genes are mouse ones. The read gets to within 3 residues of the CDR3 end, and the germline J gene fills in the rest. Other DNA variants within this sample encode the same CDR3. The V gene is TRBV31, the J gene TRBJ1-6; 7 bases are a match to TRBD1. TRBJ1-6 is an open reading frame whose function is uncertain. Unmatched junction bases numbered 6, after V lost 0 bases and J lost 7 bases. Germline CDR1 GKSSPN, CDR2 SITVG. The CDR3 loop spans 15 amino acids. CDR3 DNA, as far as it was read: TGTGCCTGGAGTCTAGAGGGGGCTAGGAATTCGCCC. Translated: CAWSLEGARNSP. The whole CDR3 protein is CAWSLEGARNSPLYF.

A word on this clone: Gene names refer to mouse genes. The read falls 4 residues short of the CDR3 end, and the missing part is taken from the germline J gene. The V and J genes are TRBV19 and TRBJ2-1, with a tentative D call TRBD1 (5 bases). The V end lost 6 bases, the J end lost 1 base, and 8 bases lay between the germline ends. This CDR3 is built from 13 residues. Germline V lookup: CDR1 FNHDT, CDR2 SITEND (reference sequence). The CDR3 reads CASNEGNYAEQFF. The DNA read from the CDR3 is TGTGCCAGCAACGAGGGGAACTATGCT.

This clone was observed a few times. Genes here carry mouse names. Other DNA sequences within the sample encode an identical CDR3. This CDR3 reads CASSEKGNTEVFF. CDR3 DNA, as far as it was read: TGTGCCAGCAGTGAAAAGGGAAACACA. V and J are TRBV13-3 and TRBJ1-1; no clear D gene. Read data end 4 residues before the CDR3 end; the end is taken from the germline J gene. Per germline, CDR1 NNHDY and CDR2 SYVADS. This CDR3 is built from 13 residues. The ends were cut back, 2 bases at V and 1 base at J, with 6 bases in the middle.

This clone was observed a few times. The genes are named according to mouse. The read is 4 residues too short to cover the CDR3 end, so that end is filled in from the germline J gene. J is TRBJ2-1 and V is TRBV13-3; 10 bases map to TRBD2. CDR3 length: 15 amino acids. Trimming took 5 bases from V and 3 from J; bases not matched to a gene: 5. Germline V gene data show CDR1 as NNHDY and CDR2 as SYVADS. The covered CDR3 bases are TGTGCCAGCAGAAGTAACTGGGGGGGCTATGCT. Protein: CASRSNWGGYA. The whole CDR3 sequence reads CASRSNWGGYAEQFF.

This clone turned up a few times. Mouse gene names and germline throughout. The CDR3 end lies 4 residues beyond the end of the read and is filled in from the germline J gene. Other DNA variants within this sample encode the same CDR3. The chain recombines TRBV5 with TRBJ2-3; 11 nucleotides match TRBD1. The J segment lost 3 bases and the V segment lost 4 bases, leaving 3 bases of the junction unmatched. The CDR3 has 15 residues. Germline V gene sequence: CDR1 LGHNA, CDR2 YNLKQL (reference sequence). The part of the CDR3 DNA that was read is TGTGCCAGCAGCCCCGGGACAGGGGGAGCAGAA. It codes for CASSPGTGGAE. The entire CDR3 is CASSPGTGGAETLYF.

Regarding this clone: Gene names and germline match the mouse. The read gets to within 4 residues of the CDR3 end, and the germline J gene fills in the rest. The sample holds other DNA sequences that translate to the same CDR3. The J gene is TRBJ2-1, the V gene TRBV31; TRBD2 might be the D (6 bases). The germline CDR1 and CDR2 sequences are GKSSPN and SITVG. The CDR3 covers 13 residues. The V end lost 1 base, the J end lost 2 bases, and 6 bases lay between the germline ends. CDR3 bases read: TGTGCCTGGAGTCCTGGGGACTATGCT. Amino acids: CAWSPGDYA. The whole CDR3 protein reads CAWSPGDYAEQFF.

This clone has at least ten counts. The genes and germline here are from mouse. Read sequence stops 4 residues before the CDR3 end, and the germline J gene provides the missing end. The chain recombines TRBV19 with TRBJ2-5; D not resolved. V was pared by 2 bases and J by 2 bases, with 12 bases between. This CDR3 spans 15 amino acids. The germline gives CDR1 FNHDT, CDR2 SITEND (reference sequence). CDR3 sequence reads: CASSIERVSQDTQYF. The DNA read from the CDR3 is TGTGCCAGCAGTATTGAAAGGGTCTCCCAAGAC.

About this clone: The genes are named according to mouse. The read terminates 4 residues before the CDR3 end, so the remaining end is supplied by the germline J gene. The gene calls are TRBV19 and TRBJ1-1; 8 nucleotides agree with TRBD1. Trimming at V came to 7 bases and at J to 3 bases, leaving 2 bases not matched to a gene. CDR1 is FNHDT and CDR2 is SITEND in the germline V gene (reference sequence). The CDR3 is 12 amino acids. The CDR3 DNA, read in part, is TGTGCCAGCGACAGGGGAGACACA. Translation gives CASDRGDT. The whole CDR3 region reads CASDRGDTEVFF.

This clone was counted a few times. All gene names here are mouse names. The read halts 4 residues ahead of the CDR3 end, with the missing end drawn from the germline J gene. The V gene is TRBV19, the J gene TRBJ2-5, with D perhaps matching TRBD1 (5 bases). The CDR3 loop spans 13 amino acids. With 6 bases removed from V and 2 bases from J, the gap between germline ends came to 10 bases. CDR1 FNHDT and CDR2 SITEND come from the germline V gene (reference sequence). CDR3 bases read: TGTGCCAGCACCCCCAGGGCCCAAGAC. It yields the protein CASTPRAQD. The entire CDR3 protein reads CASTPRAQDTQYF.

In its sample, this clone was seen a few times. Gene names are the mouse ones. The CDR3 is cut off 4 residues early in the read; its end comes from the germline J gene. The chain employs TRBV3 and TRBJ2-1; D is unresolved. In germline, CDR1 is SNHLY, CDR2 FYNGKV (reference sequence). This CDR3 has 16 amino acids. V gave up 3 bases and J gave up 0 bases, with 12 bases separating them. CDR3 bases read: TGTGCCAGCAGCTTCCCCAGGAAGGATAACTATGCT. This encodes CASSFPRKDNYA. In full, the CDR3 reads CASSFPRKDNYAEQFF.

In regard to this clone: Each gene name is a mouse one. The read terminates 4 residues before the CDR3 end, so the remaining end is supplied by the germline J gene. The chain has TRBV13-2 and TRBJ2-7; 7 bases align to TRBD1. Unmatched junction bases numbered 3, after V lost 3 bases and J lost 0 bases. This CDR3 spans 14 amino acids. Germline V gene lookup returns CDR1 NNHNN and CDR2 SYGAGS (reference sequence). Incomplete CDR3 DNA: TGTGCCAGCGGTGGGGACAGCAGCTCCTAT. Its protein product is CASGGDSSSY. The complete CDR3 protein is CASGGDSSSYEQYF.

This clone turned up a few times. Gene names follow the mouse nomenclature. The CDR3 is cut off 4 residues early in the read; its end comes from the germline J gene. Within the sample, other DNA sequences also encode this same CDR3. This chain joins TRBV13-1 and TRBJ1-1, with D perhaps matching TRBD1 (6 bases). The CDR3 contains 14 residues. V was pared by 3 bases and J by 0 bases, with 9 bases between. Germline CDR1 reads NSHNY; CDR2 reads SYGAGN. The CDR3 protein is CASSVGQTNTEVFF. Partial CDR3 DNA: TGTGCCAGCAGTGTTGGACAGACAAACACA.

With regard to this clone: Mouse gene names apply. Read data end 4 residues before the CDR3 end; the end is taken from the germline J gene. The same CDR3 arises from other DNA sequences in this sample as well. The chain has TRBV5 and TRBJ2-7; 9 bases fit TRBD1. With V trimmed by 4 bases and J by 0 bases, 1 base remained unmatched. Looked up from germline, CDR1 is LGHNA and CDR2 is YNLKQL (reference sequence). The CDR3 extends over 14 amino acids. The CDR3 DNA, read in part, is TGTGCCAGCAGCCGGACAGGGGACTCCTAT. It specifies CASSRTGDSY. In full, the CDR3 reads CASSRTGDSYEQYF.

With respect to this clone: Genes and germline come from the mouse. The missing CDR3 end, 4 residues past where the read stops, is filled in from the germline J gene. The chain links TRBV19 to TRBJ2-2; D may be TRBD1 (5 bases). The CDR3 is made up of 14 amino acids. The V gene's germline CDR1 is FNHDT and CDR2 SITEND (reference sequence). The ends were cut back, 5 bases at V and 1 base at J, with 9 bases in the middle. Partial CDR3 DNA: TGTGCCAGCAGGACCGACAGAAACACCGGG. Amino acids: CASRTDRNTG. The complete CDR3 sequence is CASRTDRNTGQLYF.

In regard to this clone: The germline and genes are mouse ones. The CDR3 end falls 4 residues outside the read, so it is completed with the germline J gene. This chain uses TRBV13-1 with TRBJ2-3, with D perhaps TRBD1 (5 bases). There are 12 residues in the CDR3. CDR1 and CDR2 (germline): NSHNY, SYGAGN. Trimming pared 7 bases from V and 0 bases from J, leaving 6 bases between. CDR3 residues: CASEGSAETLYF. The DNA read from the CDR3 is TGTGCCAGCGAGGGGAGTGCAGAA.

Notes on this clone: This may come from a read error, since a much larger clone is one base off. The gene names given are mouse names. With the read ending 4 residues before the CDR3 end, the germline J gene is used to fill in that end. Other nucleotide sequences in the sample specify the same CDR3. The chain uses TRBV13-1 and TRBJ1-1, with D unclear. The germline CDR1 and CDR2 sequences are NSHNY and SYGAGN. The ends were cut back, 3 bases at V and 0 bases at J, with 3 bases in the middle. The CDR3 runs to 12 residues. The CDR3 loop is CASSVANTEVFF. Partial CDR3 DNA: TGTGCCAGCAGTGTAGCAAACACA.

This clone has only a few counts. The genes and germline here are from mouse. The CDR3 end falls 4 residues outside the read, so it is completed with the germline J gene. This sequence joins TRBV13-2 and TRBJ2-1; TRBD2 agrees at 8 bases. Germline assignment: CDR1 NNHNN and CDR2 SYGAGS (reference sequence). CDR3 length equals 14 residues. The CDR3 sequence is CASGELGDGAEQFF. Incomplete CDR3 DNA: TGTGCCAGCGGTGAACTGGGGGATGGGGCT.